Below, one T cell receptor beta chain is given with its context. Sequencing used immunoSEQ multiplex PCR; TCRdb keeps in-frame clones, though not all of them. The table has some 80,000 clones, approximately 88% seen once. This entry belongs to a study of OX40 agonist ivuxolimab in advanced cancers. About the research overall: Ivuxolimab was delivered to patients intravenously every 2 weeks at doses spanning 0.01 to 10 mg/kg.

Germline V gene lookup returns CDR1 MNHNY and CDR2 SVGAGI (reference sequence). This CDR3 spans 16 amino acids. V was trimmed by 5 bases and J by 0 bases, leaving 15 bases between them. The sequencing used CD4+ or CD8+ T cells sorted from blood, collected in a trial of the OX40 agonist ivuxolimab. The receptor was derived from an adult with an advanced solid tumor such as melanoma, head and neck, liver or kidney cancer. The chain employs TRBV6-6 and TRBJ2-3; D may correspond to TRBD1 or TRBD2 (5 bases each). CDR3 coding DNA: TGTGCCAGCAGTCGGACCCGGGACGGAAGCACAGATACGCAGTATTTT. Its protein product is CASSRTRDGSTDTQYF.